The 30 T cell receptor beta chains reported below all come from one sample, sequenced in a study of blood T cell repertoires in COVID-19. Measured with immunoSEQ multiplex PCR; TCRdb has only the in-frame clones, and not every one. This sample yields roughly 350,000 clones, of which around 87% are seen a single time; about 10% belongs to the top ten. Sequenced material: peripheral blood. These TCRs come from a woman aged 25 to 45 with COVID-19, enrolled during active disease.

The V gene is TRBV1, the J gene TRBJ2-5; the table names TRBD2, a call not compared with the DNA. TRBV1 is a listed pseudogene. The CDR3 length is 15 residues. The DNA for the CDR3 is TGCACCAGCAGCCACCCTGGCGGGAAACAAGAGACCCAGTACTTC. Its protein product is CTSSHPGGKQETQYF.

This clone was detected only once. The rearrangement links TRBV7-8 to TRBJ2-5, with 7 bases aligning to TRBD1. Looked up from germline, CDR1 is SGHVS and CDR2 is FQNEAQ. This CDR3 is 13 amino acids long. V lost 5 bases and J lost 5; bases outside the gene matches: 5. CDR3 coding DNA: TGTGCCAGCAGCCGAGGGGGCTGGGAGACCCAGTACTTC. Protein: CASSRGGWETQYF. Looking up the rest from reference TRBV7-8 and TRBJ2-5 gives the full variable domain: GAGVSQSPRYKVAKRGQDVALRCDPISGHVSLFWYQQALGQGPEFLTYFQNEAQLDKSGLPSDRFFAERPEGSVSTLKIQRTQQEDSAVYLCASSRGGWETQYFGPGTRLLVL.

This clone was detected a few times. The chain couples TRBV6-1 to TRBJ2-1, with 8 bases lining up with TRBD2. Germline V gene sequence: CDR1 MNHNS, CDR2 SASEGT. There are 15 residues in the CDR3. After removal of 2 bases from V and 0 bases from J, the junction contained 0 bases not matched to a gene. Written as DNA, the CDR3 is TGTGCCAGCAGTGAACTAGCGGGCTCCTACAATGAGCAGTTCTTC. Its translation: CASSELAGSYNEQFF.

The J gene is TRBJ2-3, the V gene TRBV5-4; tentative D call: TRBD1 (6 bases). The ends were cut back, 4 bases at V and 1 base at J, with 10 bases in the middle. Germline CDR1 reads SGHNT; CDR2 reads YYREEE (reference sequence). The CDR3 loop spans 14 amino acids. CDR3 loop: CASSIQGRTDTQYF. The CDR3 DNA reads TGTGCCAGCAGCATACAGGGACGCACAGATACGCAGTATTTT.

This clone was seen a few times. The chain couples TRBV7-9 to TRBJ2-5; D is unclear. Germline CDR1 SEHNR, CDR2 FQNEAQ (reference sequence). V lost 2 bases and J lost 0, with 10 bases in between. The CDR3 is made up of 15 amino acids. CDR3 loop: CASSLLGRYQETQYF. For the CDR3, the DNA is TGTGCCAGCAGCTTACTAGGAAGGTACCAAGAGACCCAGTACTTC.

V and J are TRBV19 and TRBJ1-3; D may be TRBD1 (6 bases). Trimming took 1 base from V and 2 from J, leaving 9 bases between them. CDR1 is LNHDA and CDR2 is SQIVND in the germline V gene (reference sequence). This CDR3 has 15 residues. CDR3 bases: TGTGCCAGTAGTATAGCCCGGGACACTGGAAACACCATATATTTT. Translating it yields CASSIARDTGNTIYF.

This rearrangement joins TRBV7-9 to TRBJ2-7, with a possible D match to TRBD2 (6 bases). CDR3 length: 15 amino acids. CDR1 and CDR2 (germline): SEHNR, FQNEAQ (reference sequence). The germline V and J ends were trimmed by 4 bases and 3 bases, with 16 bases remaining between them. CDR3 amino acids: CASSSYGTLGYEQYF. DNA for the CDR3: TGTGCCAGCAGCTCATATGGGACTCTGGGCTACGAGCAGTACTTC.

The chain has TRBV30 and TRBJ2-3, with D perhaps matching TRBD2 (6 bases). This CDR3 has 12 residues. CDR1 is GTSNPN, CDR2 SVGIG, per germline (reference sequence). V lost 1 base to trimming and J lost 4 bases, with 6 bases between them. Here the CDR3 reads CAWSGLADTQYF. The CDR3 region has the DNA TGTGCCTGGAGTGGACTAGCAGATACGCAGTATTTT.

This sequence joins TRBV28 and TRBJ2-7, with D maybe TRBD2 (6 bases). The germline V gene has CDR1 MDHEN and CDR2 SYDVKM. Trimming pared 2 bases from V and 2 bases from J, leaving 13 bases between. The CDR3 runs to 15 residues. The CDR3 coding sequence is TGTGCCAGCAGTTTACGGCGGGGAGCACCCTACGAGCAGTACTTC. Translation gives CASSLRRGAPYEQYF.

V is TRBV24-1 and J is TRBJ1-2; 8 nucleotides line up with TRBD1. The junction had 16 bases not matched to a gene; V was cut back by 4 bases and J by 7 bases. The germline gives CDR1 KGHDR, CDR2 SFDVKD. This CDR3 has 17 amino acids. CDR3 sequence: CATSDPGTGGRSGGYTF. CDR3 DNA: TGTGCCACCAGTGACCCCGGGACAGGAGGACGCAGCGGTGGCTACACCTTC.

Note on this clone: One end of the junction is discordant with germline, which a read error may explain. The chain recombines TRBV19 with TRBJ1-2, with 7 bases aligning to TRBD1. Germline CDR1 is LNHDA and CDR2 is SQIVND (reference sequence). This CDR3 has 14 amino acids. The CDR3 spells CASSMDRLNSGYTF. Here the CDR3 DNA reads TGTGCCAGTAGTATGGACAGGTTAAACTCTGGCTACACCTTC.

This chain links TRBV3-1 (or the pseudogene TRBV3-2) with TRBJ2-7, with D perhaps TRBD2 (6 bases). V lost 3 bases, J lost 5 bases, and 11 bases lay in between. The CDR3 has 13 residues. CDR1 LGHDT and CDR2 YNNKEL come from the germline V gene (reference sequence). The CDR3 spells CASSHPGGHEQYF. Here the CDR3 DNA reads TGTGCCAGCAGCCATCCAGGAGGGCACGAGCAGTACTTC.

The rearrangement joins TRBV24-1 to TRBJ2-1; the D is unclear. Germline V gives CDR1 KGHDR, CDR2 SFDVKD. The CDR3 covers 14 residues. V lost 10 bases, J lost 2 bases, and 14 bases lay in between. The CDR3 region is CATLFAAPYNEQFF. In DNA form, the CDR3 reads TGTGCCACGCTATTTGCCGCGCCCTACAATGAGCAGTTCTTC.

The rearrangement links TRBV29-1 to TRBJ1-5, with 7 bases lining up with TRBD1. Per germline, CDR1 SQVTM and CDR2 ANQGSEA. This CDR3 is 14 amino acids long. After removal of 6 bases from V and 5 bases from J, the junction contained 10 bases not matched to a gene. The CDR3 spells CSVYRDRPDQPQHF. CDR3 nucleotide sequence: TGCAGCGTCTACCGGGACAGACCAGATCAGCCCCAGCATTTT. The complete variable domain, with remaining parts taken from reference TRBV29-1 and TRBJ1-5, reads SAVISQKPSRDICQRGTSLTIQCQVDSQVTMMFWYRQQPGQSLTLIATANQGSEATYESGFVIDKFPISRPNLTFSTLTVSNMSPEDSSIYLCSVYRDRPDQPQHFGDGTRLSIL.

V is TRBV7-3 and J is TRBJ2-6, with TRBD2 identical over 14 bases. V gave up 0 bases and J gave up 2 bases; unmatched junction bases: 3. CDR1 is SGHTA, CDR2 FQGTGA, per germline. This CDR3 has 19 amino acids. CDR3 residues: CASSLTGLAGVPGANVLTF. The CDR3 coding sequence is TGTGCCAGCAGCTTAACGGGACTAGCGGGAGTACCTGGGGCCAACGTCCTGACTTTC.

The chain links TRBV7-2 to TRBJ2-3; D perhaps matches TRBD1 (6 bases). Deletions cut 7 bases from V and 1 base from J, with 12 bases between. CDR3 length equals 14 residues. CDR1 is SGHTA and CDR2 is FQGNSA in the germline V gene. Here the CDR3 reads CASTNPGGTDTQYF. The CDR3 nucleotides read TGTGCCAGCACTAACCCAGGGGGCACAGATACGCAGTATTTT.

CDR3 coding DNA: TGCGCCAGCAGCCTCGGGACAGGGTCCCACGAGCAGTACTTC. Its translation: CASSLGTGSHEQYF. The chain employs TRBV5-1 and TRBJ2-7, with 9 positions matching TRBD1. The CDR3 runs 14 residues. V was pared by 4 bases and J by 5 bases, with 7 bases of the junction left unmatched. Germline assignment: CDR1 SGHRS and CDR2 YFSETQ.

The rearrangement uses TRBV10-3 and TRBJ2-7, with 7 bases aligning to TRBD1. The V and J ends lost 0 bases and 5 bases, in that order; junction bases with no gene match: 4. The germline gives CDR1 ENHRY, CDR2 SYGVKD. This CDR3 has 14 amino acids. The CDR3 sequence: CAISESTGFHEQYF. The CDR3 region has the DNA TGTGCCATCAGTGAGTCGACAGGGTTCCACGAGCAGTACTTC.

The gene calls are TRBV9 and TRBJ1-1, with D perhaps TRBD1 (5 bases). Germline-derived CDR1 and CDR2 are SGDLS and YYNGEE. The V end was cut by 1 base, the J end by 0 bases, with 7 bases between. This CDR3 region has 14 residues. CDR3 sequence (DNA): TGTGCCAGCAGCGTAAGGGGTGTGAACACTGAAGCTTTCTTT. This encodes CASSVRGVNTEAFF. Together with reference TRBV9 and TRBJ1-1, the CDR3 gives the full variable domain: DSGVTQTPKHLITATGQRVTLRCSPRSGDLSVYWYQQSLDQGLQFLIQYYNGEERAKGNILERFSAQQFPDLHSELNLSSLELGDSALYFCASSVRGVNTEAFFGQGTRLTVV.

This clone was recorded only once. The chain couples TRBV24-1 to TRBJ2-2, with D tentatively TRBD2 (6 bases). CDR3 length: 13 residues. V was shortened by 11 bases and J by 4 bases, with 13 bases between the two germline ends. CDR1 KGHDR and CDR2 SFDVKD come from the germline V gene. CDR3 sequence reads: CAIGGTGTGELFF. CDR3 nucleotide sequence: TGTGCCATTGGGGGGACGGGCACCGGGGAGCTGTTTTTT.

The CDR3 nucleotides read TGTGCCAGCAGACCCCGGGACAGCTTCAATCAGCCCCAGCATTTT. Protein sequence: CASRPRDSFNQPQHF. This rearrangement joins TRBV6-5 to TRBJ1-5, with 7 bases aligning to TRBD1. The junction had 8 bases not matched to a gene; V was cut back by 6 bases and J by 3 bases. Germline lookup yields CDR1 MNHEY and CDR2 SVGAGI. The CDR3 spans 15 residues.

The CDR3 sequence is CASSFYIGDTYNEQFF. Written as DNA, the CDR3 is TGTGCCAGCAGTTTTTATATCGGGGACACTTACAATGAGCAGTTCTTC. This chain joins TRBV27 and TRBJ2-1; D is perhaps TRBD1 (6 bases). This CDR3 has 16 residues. Per germline, CDR1 MNHEY and CDR2 SMNVEV (reference sequence). V lost 3 bases to trimming and J lost 4 bases, with 16 bases between them.

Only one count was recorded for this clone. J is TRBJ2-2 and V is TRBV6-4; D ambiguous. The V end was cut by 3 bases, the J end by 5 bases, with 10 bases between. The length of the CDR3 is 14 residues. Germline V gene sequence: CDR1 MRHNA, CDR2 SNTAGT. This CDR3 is CASSESLATGELFF. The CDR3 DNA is TGTGCCAGCAGTGAGTCTCTGGCAACCGGGGAGCTGTTTTTT.

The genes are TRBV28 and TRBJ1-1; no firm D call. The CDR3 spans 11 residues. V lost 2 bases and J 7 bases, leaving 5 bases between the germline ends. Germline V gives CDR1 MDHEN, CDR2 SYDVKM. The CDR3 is CASSLNGEAFF. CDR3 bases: TGTGCCAGCAGTTTAAACGGTGAAGCTTTCTTT.

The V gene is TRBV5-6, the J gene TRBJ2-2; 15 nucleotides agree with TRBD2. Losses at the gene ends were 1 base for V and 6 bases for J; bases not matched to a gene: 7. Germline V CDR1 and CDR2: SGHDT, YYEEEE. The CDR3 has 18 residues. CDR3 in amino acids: CASSLRGLAGGSAGELFF. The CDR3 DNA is TGTGCCAGCAGCTTGAGGGGACTAGCGGGAGGCAGCGCCGGGGAGCTGTTTTTT.

CDR3 sequence reads: CASSTTTPSGRAADTQYF. In DNA, the CDR3 is TGTGCCAGTAGTACTACAACCCCCAGCGGGAGGGCCGCAGATACGCAGTATTTT. This rearrangement joins TRBV19 to TRBJ2-3, with TRBD2 matching 10 bases. The CDR3 extends over 18 amino acids. The V segment lost 4 bases and the J segment 4 bases; nucleotides outside the gene matches: 14. CDR1 and CDR2 from the germline V gene are LNHDA and SQIVND (reference sequence).

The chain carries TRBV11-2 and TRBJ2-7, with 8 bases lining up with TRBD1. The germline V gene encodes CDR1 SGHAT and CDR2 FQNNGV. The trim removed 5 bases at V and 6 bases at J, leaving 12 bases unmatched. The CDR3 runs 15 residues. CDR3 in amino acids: CASSLSGQVPREQYF. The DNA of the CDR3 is TGTGCCAGCAGCCTCTCGGGACAGGTGCCCCGCGAGCAGTACTTC.

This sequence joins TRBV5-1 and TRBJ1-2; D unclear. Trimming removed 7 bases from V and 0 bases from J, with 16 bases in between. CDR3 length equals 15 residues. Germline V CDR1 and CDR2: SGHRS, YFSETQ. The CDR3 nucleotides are TGCGCCAGCCAAAATGTAGCGGGCACTAACTATGGCTACACCTTC. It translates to CASQNVAGTNYGYTF.

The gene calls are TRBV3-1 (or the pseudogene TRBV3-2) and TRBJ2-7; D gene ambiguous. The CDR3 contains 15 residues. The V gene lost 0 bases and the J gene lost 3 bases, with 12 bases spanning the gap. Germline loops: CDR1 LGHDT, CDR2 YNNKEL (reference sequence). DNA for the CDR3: TGTGCCAGCAGCCAAGATCTTGACTCCTACTACGAGCAGTACTTC. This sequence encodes CASSQDLDSYYEQYF.

The chain's CDR3 is CASSLGQLDNQPQHF. The CDR3 DNA follows: TGTGCCAGCAGCCTAGGACAGTTGGACAATCAGCCCCAGCATTTT. The genes are TRBV5-8 and TRBJ1-5; tentatively, D is TRBD1 (6 bases). CDR3 length: 15 amino acids. Trimming took 4 bases from V and 3 from J, leaving 14 bases between them. Germline V gene lookup returns CDR1 SGHTS and CDR2 YDEGEE.